This T cell receptor (beta chain) stems from a study of beta chain features in type 1 diabetes. Expressed TCRB transcripts were sequenced because the isolated RNA had all been reverse transcribed beforehand. The repertoire was sequenced with immunoSEQ multiplex PCR; TCRdb's copy has only in-frame clones and lacks some. The repertoire holds 600,000 to 650,000 clones, around 15% seen once, with around 0.1% in the top ten. Sorting based on CD45RO/CCR7/CD25/CD127/CD95/CD27 separated CD4+ naive, central memory, regulatory and stem cell-like memory cells. J gave up 3 bases and V 5 bases, and 10 bases lay outside the gene matches. The CDR3 has 16 amino acids. CDR1 is SGHTA and CDR2 is FQGNSA in the germline V gene.

Sequencing was carried out using naive CD4+ T cells from blood. The chain couples TRBV7-2 to TRBJ1-3, with 7 bases lining up with TRBD1. The receptor's source is a man aged 18 to 29 in good health. The CDR3 sequence: CASSARRQGYGNTIYF. The CDR3, as DNA: TGTGCCAGCAGCGCCAGACGACAGGGATATGGAAACACCATATATTTT.